These 21 T cell receptor beta chains share one sample of origin, sequenced in a study of cytomegalovirus exposure and HLA in healthy donors. The PCR used 60 Vbeta and 13 Jbeta primers. Profiled with immunoSEQ multiplex PCR; TCRdb holds only in-frame clones, not every one. The data hold roughly 250,000 clones, with about 83% observed a single time. Source material: PBMCs. The source is a woman aged 40 to 49 in good health and CMV-seropositive.

J is TRBJ2-2 and V is TRBV19, with 7 bases matching TRBD2. The CDR3 runs 15 residues. Germline CDR1 is LNHDA and CDR2 is SQIVND (reference sequence). Trimming cost V 3 bases and J 5 bases; bases outside gene matches: 6. The CDR3 sequence is CASSIGRARTGELFF. CDR3 coding DNA: TGTGCCAGTAGTATTGGGAGGGCGAGGACCGGGGAGCTGTTTTTT.

The chain has TRBV12-5 and TRBJ2-2, with 7 nucleotides matching TRBD1. Germline V lookup: CDR1 LGHNT, CDR2 FRNRAP. CDR3 length equals 17 residues. With 0 bases clipped from V and 4 bases from J, the junction kept 8 bases outside the gene matches. CDR3 sequence: CASGLVRQGVPTGELFF. For the CDR3, the DNA is TGTGCTAGTGGTTTGGTACGGCAGGGGGTACCCACCGGGGAGCTGTTTTTT. The entire variable domain, with the rest obtained from reference TRBV12-5 and TRBJ2-2, is as follows: DARVTQTPRHKVTEMGQEVTMRCQPILGHNTVFWYRQTMMQGLELLAYFRNRAPLDDSGMPKDRFSAEMPDATLATLKIQPSEPRDSAVYFCASGLVRQGVPTGELFFGEGSRLTVL.

The J gene is TRBJ2-3, the V gene TRBV30; 14 bases match TRBD2. Trimming removed 2 bases from V and 7 bases from J; junction bases left unmatched: 11. There are 17 residues in the CDR3. CDR1 is GTSNPN, CDR2 SVGIG, per germline (reference sequence). CDR3 in DNA: TGTGCCTGGAGTCTGGGACTAGCGGGAGATGAGGGAAATACGCAGTATTTT. Residues: CAWSLGLAGDEGNTQYF.

The chain combines TRBV28 with TRBJ1-5; TRBD1 is a possible D gene (6 bases). Per germline, CDR1 MDHEN and CDR2 SYDVKM. Trimming cost V 6 bases and J 2 bases, with 14 bases left between them. This CDR3 has 15 residues. The chain's CDR3 is CASSVRGVGNQPQHF. CDR3 in DNA: TGTGCCAGCAGCGTCAGGGGTGTAGGCAATCAGCCCCAGCATTTT.

The chain links TRBV5-1 to TRBJ2-1; 10 bases agree with TRBD2. V shed 2 bases, J shed 5 bases, and the junction held 4 bases outside the gene matches. Germline values: CDR1 SGHRS, CDR2 YFSETQ. The CDR3 consists of 15 residues. The CDR3, as DNA: TGCGCCAGCAGCTTTCTAGCGGGAGACCACAATGAGCAGTTCTTC. This gives the protein CASSFLAGDHNEQFF.

The chain carries TRBV30 and TRBJ2-1, with 16 bases aligning to TRBD2. The length of the CDR3 is 16 residues. CDR1 and CDR2 from the germline V gene are GTSNPN and SVGIG (reference sequence). V lost 3 bases and J lost 9; bases outside the gene matches: 8. CDR3 bases: TGTGCCTGGAGCACCGGGACTAGCGGGGGGGGCGCTGAGCAGTTCTTC. Translated, it gives CAWSTGTSGGGAEQFF.

The V gene is TRBV30, the J gene TRBJ2-3; TRBD1 might be the D (7 bases). The CDR3 has 13 residues. V gave up 8 bases and J gave up 2 bases, with 14 bases separating them. Looked up from germline, CDR1 is GTSNPN and CDR2 is SVGIG (reference sequence). The DNA of the CDR3 is TGTGCCGGCGGGGACAGATTCACAGATACGCAGTATTTT. Protein sequence: CAGGDRFTDTQYF.

The V call is TRBV29-1, the J call TRBJ1-2; possibly TRBD1 for D (6 bases). This CDR3 is built from 14 residues. CDR1 is SQVTM, CDR2 ANQGSEA, per germline. V lost 3 bases to trimming and J lost 4 bases, with 15 bases between them. The CDR3 here is CSVEQQGGLYGYTF. In nucleotides, the CDR3 is TGCAGCGTTGAGCAACAGGGTGGACTCTATGGCTACACCTTC.

The rearrangement uses TRBV18 and TRBJ2-7; weak D call: TRBD2 (6 bases). Trimming stripped 0 bases from V and 0 bases from J, with 6 bases between. Germline CDR1 reads KGHSH; CDR2 reads LQKENI. The CDR3 length is 14 residues. The CDR3, as DNA: TGTGCCAGCTCACCACCGACTAGCTCCTACGAGCAGTACTTC. Translating it yields CASSPPTSSYEQYF.

This clone was seen only once. The chain couples TRBV6-5 to TRBJ2-5, with 8 bases lining up with TRBD2. J was trimmed by 5 bases and V by 7 bases; bases with no gene match: 9. Germline loops: CDR1 MNHEY, CDR2 SVGAGI. This CDR3 has 14 residues. The CDR3, as DNA: TGTGCCAGCAAAATAGCGGGATCGGGCGAGACCCAGTACTTC. Translating gives CASKIAGSGETQYF.

The rearrangement joins TRBV29-1 to TRBJ2-3; TRBD1 aligns across 10 bases. Germline V gene data show CDR1 as SQVTM and CDR2 as ANQGSEA. Unmatched junction bases numbered 5, after V lost 6 bases and J lost 5 bases. The CDR3 is 13 amino acids. CDR3 protein: CSVPGTGVDTQYF. In nucleotides, the CDR3 is TGCAGCGTCCCAGGGACAGGGGTAGATACGCAGTATTTT.

The chain recombines TRBV18 with TRBJ2-1; D might be TRBD2 (5 bases). The germline V gene encodes CDR1 KGHSH and CDR2 LQKENI. This CDR3 comprises 13 residues. V was cut by 3 bases and J by 7 bases, with 10 bases left in between. The CDR3: CASSPPSLNEQFF. The DNA of the CDR3 is TGTGCCAGCTCACCCCCTAGCTTGAATGAGCAGTTCTTC.

This clone was seen more than once but under ten times. This rearrangement joins TRBV7-2 to TRBJ2-1, with 8 bases identical to TRBD1. This CDR3 region has 16 residues. Germline CDR1 reads SGHTA; CDR2 reads FQGNSA. After removal of 5 bases from V and 4 bases from J, the junction contained 10 bases not matched to a gene. The CDR3 sequence is CASSPTDRGHYNEQFF. The CDR3 DNA reads as TGTGCCAGCAGCCCCACCGACAGGGGCCATTACAATGAGCAGTTCTTC.

V usage is TRBV7-9 and J usage is TRBJ2-3; D is unclear. CDR3 length equals 12 residues. V was trimmed by 5 bases and J by 4 bases, leaving 7 bases between them. Looked up from germline, CDR1 is SEHNR and CDR2 is FQNEAQ (reference sequence). The CDR3 DNA sequence: TGTGCCAGCAGCCCCTACTCAGATACGCAGTATTTT. Translating gives CASSPYSDTQYF.

This chain connects TRBV28 to TRBJ2-1, with 12 positions matching TRBD2. Germline V lookup: CDR1 MDHEN, CDR2 SYDVKM. The CDR3 consists of 16 residues. Trimming cost V 5 bases and J 6 bases; bases outside gene matches: 8. The CDR3 nucleotides read TGTGCCAGCAGTCACCCCAGACTAGCGGGAGTCAATGAGCAGTTCTTC. Its protein is CASSHPRLAGVNEQFF.

The chain couples TRBV28 to TRBJ1-2; weak D call: TRBD1 (6 bases). The V gene lost 7 bases and the J gene lost 9 bases, with 21 bases spanning the gap. Germline loops: CDR1 MDHEN, CDR2 SYDVKM. This CDR3 comprises 14 residues. The CDR3 loop is CASTPAPGVLRYTF. CDR3 DNA sequence: TGTGCCAGCACCCCAGCCCCAGGGGTCCTTCGCTACACCTTC.

V usage is TRBV18 and J usage is TRBJ2-5; D is perhaps TRBD1 (6 bases). Germline V gene data show CDR1 as KGHSH and CDR2 as LQKENI. V lost 1 base and J 3 bases, leaving 9 bases between the germline ends. The CDR3 length is 14 residues. The CDR3 sequence: CASSPQQGEETQYF. For the CDR3, the DNA is TGTGCCAGCTCACCACAACAGGGAGAAGAGACCCAGTACTTC.

This chain links TRBV7-2 with TRBJ1-2; D remains unclear. Germline V gene sequence: CDR1 SGHTA, CDR2 FQGNSA. V lost 0 bases to trimming and J lost 2 bases, with 13 bases between them. The CDR3 totals 16 residues. The CDR3 DNA reads TGTGCCAGCAGCTTAGCGCGGGAATACAGAAACTATGGCTACACCTTC. Protein sequence: CASSLAREYRNYGYTF.

The chain combines TRBV19 with TRBJ2-7; perhaps TRBD1 as D (6 bases). Germline V lookup: CDR1 LNHDA, CDR2 SQIVND (reference sequence). The CDR3 length is 16 residues. Trimming took 2 bases from V and 0 from J, leaving 14 bases between them. The chain's CDR3 is CASSIKLDSPSYEQYF. CDR3 coding DNA: TGTGCCAGTAGTATAAAACTGGACAGTCCCTCCTACGAGCAGTACTTC.

The chain joins TRBV5-1 to TRBJ2-5; TRBD1 agrees at 7 bases. The V and J ends lost 4 bases and 2 bases, in that order; junction bases with no gene match: 8. The germline V gene encodes CDR1 SGHRS and CDR2 YFSETQ. This CDR3 is built from 15 residues. CDR3 nucleotides: TGCGCCAGCAGCGGAACCGGGACAGAACAAGAGACCCAGTACTTC. Translated: CASSGTGTEQETQYF.

This clone showed up just a few times. This chain connects TRBV5-4 to TRBJ2-7; D unclear. With 0 bases removed from V and 3 bases from J, the gap between germline ends came to 4 bases. Germline V gene data show CDR1 as SGHNT and CDR2 as YYREEE (reference sequence). The CDR3 has 12 residues. The CDR3 region is CASSLDNYEQYF. The CDR3 region has the DNA TGTGCCAGCAGCTTGGATAACTACGAGCAGTACTTC. Full variable domain (rest looked up from reference TRBV5-4 and TRBJ2-7): ETGVTQSPTHLIKTRGQQVTLRCSSQSGHNTVSWYQQALGQGPQFIFQYYREEENGRGNFPPRFSGLQFPNYSSELNVNALELDDSALYLCASSLDNYEQYFGPGTRLTVT.